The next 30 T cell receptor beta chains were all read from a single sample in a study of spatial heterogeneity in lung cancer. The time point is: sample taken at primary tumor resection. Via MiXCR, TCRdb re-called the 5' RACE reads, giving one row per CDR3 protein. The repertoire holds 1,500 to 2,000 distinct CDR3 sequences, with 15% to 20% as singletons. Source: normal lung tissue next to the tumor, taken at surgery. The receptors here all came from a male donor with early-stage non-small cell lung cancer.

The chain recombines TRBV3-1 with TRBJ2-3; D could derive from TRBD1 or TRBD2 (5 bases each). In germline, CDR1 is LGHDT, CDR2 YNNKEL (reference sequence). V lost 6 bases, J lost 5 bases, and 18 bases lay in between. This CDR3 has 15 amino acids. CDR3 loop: CASSRDPPPGDTQYF. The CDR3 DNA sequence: TGTGCCAGCAGTCGGGACCCCCCTCCGGGAGATACGCAGTATTTT.

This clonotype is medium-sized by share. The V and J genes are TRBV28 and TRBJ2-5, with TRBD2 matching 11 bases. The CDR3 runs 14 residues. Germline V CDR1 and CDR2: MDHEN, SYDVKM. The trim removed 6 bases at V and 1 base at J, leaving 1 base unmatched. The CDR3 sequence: CASRTSGSQETQYF. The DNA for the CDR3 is TGTGCCAGCAGAACTAGCGGGAGCCAAGAGACCCAGTACTTC.

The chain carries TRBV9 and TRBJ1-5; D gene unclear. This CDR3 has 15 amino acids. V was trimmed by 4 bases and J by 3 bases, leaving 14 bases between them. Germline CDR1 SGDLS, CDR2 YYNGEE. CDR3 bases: TGTGCCAGCAGCCCTAGCGGCAGGCCCAATCAGCCCCAGCATTTT. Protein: CASSPSGRPNQPQHF.

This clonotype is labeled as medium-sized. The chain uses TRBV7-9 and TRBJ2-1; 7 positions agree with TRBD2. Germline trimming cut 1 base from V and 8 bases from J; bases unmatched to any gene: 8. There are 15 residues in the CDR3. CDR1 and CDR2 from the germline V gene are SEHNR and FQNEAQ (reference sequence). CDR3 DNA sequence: TGTGCCAGCAGCTTAGGTCCGGGAGGTATAGATGAGCAGTTCTTC. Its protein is CASSLGPGGIDEQFF.

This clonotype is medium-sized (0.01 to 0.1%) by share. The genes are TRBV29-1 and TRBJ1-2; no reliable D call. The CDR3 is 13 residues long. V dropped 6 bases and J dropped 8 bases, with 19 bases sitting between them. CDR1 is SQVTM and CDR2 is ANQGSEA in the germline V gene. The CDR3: CSVTDASQLGYTF. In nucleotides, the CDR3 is TGCAGCGTAACGGACGCCTCACAATTGGGCTACACCTTC.

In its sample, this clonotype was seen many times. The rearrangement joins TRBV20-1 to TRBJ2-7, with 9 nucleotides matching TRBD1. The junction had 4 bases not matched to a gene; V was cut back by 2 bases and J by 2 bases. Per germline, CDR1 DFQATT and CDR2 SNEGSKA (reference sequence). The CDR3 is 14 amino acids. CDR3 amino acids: CSARTGTGTYEQYF. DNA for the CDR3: TGCAGTGCTAGAACCGGGACAGGGACCTACGAGCAGTACTTC.

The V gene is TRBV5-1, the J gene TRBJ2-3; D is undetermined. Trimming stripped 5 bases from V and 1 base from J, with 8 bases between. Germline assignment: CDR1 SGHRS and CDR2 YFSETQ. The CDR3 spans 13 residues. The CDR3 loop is CASREGGTDTQYF. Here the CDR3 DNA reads TGCGCCAGCAGAGAAGGTGGCACAGATACGCAGTATTTT.

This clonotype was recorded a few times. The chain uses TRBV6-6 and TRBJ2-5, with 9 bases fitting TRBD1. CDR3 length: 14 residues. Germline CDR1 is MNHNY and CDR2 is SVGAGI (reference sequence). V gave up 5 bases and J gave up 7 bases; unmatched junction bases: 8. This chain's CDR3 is CASSTGQGFMTQYF. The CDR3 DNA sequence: TGTGCCAGCAGTACGGGACAGGGTTTTATGACCCAGTACTTC.

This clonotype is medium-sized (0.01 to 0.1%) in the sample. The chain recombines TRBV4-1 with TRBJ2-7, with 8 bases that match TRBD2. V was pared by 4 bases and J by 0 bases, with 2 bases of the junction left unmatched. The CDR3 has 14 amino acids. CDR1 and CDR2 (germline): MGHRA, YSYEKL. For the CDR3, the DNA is TGCGCCAGCAGCCCCGGGACTAGCTCCTACGAGCAGTACTTC. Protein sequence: CASSPGTSSYEQYF.

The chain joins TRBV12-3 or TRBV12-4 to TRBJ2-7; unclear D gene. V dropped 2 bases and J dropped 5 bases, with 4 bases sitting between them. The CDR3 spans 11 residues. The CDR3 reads CASSLMDEQYF. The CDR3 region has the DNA TGTGCCAGCAGTTTAATGGACGAGCAGTACTTC.

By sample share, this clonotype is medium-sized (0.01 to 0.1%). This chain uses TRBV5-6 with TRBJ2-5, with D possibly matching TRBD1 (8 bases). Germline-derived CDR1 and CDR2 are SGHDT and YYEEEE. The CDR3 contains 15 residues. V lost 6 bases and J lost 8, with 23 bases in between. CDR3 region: CASTHRGEGVDTQYF. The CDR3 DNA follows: TGTGCCAGCACCCACAGGGGGGAGGGCGTCGATACCCAGTACTTC.

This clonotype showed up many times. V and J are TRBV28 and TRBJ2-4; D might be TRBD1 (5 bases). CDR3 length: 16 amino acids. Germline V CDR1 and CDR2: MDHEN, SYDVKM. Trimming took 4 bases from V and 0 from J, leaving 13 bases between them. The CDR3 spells CASSSPDRLAKNIQYF. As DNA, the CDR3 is TGTGCCAGCAGTTCCCCTGACAGACTAGCCAAAAACATTCAGTACTTC. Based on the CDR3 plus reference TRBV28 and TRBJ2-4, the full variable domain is DVKVTQSSRYLVKRTGEKVFLECVQDMDHENMFWYRQDPGLGLRLIYFSYDVKMKEKGDIPEGYSVSREKKERFSLILESASTNQTSMYLCASSSPDRLAKNIQYFGAGTRLSVL.

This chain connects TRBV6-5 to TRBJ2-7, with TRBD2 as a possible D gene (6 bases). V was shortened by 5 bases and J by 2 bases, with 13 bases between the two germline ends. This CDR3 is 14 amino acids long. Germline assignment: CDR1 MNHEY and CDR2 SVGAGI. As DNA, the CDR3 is TGTGCCAGCAGTCCCCTGACGGGGGCCTACGAGCAGTACTTC. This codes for CASSPLTGAYEQYF.

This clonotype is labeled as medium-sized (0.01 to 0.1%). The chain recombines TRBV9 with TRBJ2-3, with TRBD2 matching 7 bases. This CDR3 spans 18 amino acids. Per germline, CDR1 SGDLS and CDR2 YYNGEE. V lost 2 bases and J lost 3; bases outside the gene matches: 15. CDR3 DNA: TGTGCCAGCAGCGTGGGTAGCGGGCTATCAACCGGGACAGATACGCAGTATTTT. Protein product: CASSVGSGLSTGTDTQYF.

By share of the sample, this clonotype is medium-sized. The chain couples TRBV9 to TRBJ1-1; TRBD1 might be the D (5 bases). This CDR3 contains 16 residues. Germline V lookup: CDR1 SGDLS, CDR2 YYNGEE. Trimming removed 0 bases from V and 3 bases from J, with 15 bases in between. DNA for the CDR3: TGTGCCAGCAGCGTAGGAAGGGGTTTTAAGGACACTGAAGCTTTCTTT. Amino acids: CASSVGRGFKDTEAFF.

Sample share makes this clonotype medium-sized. CDR3 sequence: CASSPLPQGTKNTEAFF. CDR3 coding DNA: TGTGCCAGCAGTCCCCTCCCACAGGGGACCAAGAACACTGAAGCTTTCTTT. The chain couples TRBV12-3 or TRBV12-4 to TRBJ1-1, with TRBD1 matching 7 bases. V dropped 5 bases and J dropped 1; count of bases not matched to a gene: 13. CDR3 size: 17 residues.

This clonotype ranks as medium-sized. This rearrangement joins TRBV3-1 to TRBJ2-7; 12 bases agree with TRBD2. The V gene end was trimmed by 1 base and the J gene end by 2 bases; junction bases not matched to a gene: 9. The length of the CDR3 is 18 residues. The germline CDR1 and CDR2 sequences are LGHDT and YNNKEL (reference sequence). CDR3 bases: TGTGCCAGCAGCCAAGCTCAATGGACTAGCGGGGTTACCTACGAGCAGTACTTC. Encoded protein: CASSQAQWTSGVTYEQYF.

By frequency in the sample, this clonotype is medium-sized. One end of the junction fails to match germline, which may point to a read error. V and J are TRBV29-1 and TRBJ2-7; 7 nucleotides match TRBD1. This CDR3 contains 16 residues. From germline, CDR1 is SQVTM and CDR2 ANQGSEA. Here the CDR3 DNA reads TGCAGCGTTGAAACCCCGCCGGGGACAGTCTCCCACGAGCAGTACTTC. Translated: CSVETPPGTVSHEQYF.

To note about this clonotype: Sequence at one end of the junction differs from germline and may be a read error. CDR3 DNA: TGTGCCAGCAGTGGGGCAGGTCTGGCCGGGAAGCTGTTTTTT. It encodes CASSGAGLAGKLFF. The chain uses TRBV2 and TRBJ2-2; TRBD2 might be the D (5 bases). The germline V gene has CDR1 SNHLY and CDR2 FYNNEI. The CDR3 is 14 residues long.

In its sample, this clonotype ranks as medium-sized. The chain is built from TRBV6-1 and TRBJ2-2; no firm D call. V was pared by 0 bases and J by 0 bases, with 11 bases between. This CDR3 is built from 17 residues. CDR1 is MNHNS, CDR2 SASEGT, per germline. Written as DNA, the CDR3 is TGTGCCAGCAGTGAAGCAAAACCGCCCGCGAACACCGGGGAGCTGTTTTTT. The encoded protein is CASSEAKPPANTGELFF.

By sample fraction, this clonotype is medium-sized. CDR3 sequence: CASSVVAGGQNTEAFF. CDR3 in DNA: TGTGCCAGCAGCGTGGTGGCAGGGGGCCAGAACACTGAAGCTTTCTTT. The chain joins TRBV9 to TRBJ1-1; 8 bases line up with TRBD1. V was pared by 2 bases and J by 1 base, with 7 bases of the junction left unmatched. Germline V gives CDR1 SGDLS, CDR2 YYNGEE. The CDR3 extends over 16 amino acids.

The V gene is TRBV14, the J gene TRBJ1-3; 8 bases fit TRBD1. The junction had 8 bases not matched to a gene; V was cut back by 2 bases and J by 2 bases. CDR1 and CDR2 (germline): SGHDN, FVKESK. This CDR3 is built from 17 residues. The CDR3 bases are TGTGCCAGCAGCCAACTTGGACAGGGCCGAACTGGAAACACCATATATTTT. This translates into CASSQLGQGRTGNTIYF. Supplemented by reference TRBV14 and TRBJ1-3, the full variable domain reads EAGVTQFPSHSVIEKGQTVTLRCDPISGHDNLYWYRRVMGKEIKFLLHFVKESKQDESGMPNNRFLAERTGGTYSTLKVQPAELEDSGVYFCASSQLGQGRTGNTIYFGEGSWLTVV.

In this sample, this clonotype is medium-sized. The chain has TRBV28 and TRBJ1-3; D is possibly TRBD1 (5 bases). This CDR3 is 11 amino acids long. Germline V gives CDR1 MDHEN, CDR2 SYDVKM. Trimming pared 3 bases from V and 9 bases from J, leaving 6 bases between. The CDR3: CASSLGGTIYF. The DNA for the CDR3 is TGTGCCAGCAGTTTGGGGGGCACCATATATTTT.

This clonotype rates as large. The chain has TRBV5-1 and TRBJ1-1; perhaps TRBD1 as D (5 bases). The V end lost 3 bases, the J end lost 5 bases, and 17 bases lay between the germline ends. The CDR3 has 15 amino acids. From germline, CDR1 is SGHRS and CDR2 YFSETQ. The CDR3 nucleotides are TGCGCCAGCAGCTCTACCGGGGCCCCTGGAACTGAAGCTTTCTTT. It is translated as CASSSTGAPGTEAFF.

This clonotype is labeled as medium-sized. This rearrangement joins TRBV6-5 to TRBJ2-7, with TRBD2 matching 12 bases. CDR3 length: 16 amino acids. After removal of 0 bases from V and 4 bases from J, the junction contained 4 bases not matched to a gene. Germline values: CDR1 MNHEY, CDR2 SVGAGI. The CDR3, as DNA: TGTGCCAGCAGTTACTCGGGACTAGCGGGTGGTTACGAGCAGTACTTC. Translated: CASSYSGLAGGYEQYF.

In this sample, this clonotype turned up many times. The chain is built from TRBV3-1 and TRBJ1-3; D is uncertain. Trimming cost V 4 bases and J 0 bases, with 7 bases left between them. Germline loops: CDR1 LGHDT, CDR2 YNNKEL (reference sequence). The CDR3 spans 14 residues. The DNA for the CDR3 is TGTGCCAGCAGCCGAGGGAACTCTGGAAACACCATATATTTT. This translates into CASSRGNSGNTIYF.

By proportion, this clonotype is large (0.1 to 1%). The CDR3 DNA follows: TGTGCCAGCAGTCCTCGGACTAGCGGGAAGGTTTACAATGAGCAGTTCTTC. It translates to CASSPRTSGKVYNEQFF. The rearrangement uses TRBV27 and TRBJ2-1; TRBD2 aligns across 12 bases. The CDR3 spans 17 residues. Germline CDR1 is MNHEY and CDR2 is SMNVEV (reference sequence). J lost 4 bases, V lost 5 bases, and 9 bases had no gene match.

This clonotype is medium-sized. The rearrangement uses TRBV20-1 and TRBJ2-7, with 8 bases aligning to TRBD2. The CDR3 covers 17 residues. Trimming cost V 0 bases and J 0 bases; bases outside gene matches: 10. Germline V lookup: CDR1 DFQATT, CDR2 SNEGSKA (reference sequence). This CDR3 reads CSARDLGSSGFSYEQYF. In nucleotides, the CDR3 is TGCAGTGCTAGAGATCTTGGGTCTAGCGGGTTCTCCTACGAGCAGTACTTC.

In DNA form, the CDR3 reads TGTGCCAGCAGCTTGGACAGCCCAAGCTCCTACAATGAGCAGTTCTTC. It is translated as CASSLDSPSSYNEQFF. The chain uses TRBV7-3 and TRBJ2-1; a weak D match, TRBD1 (6 bases). Germline values: CDR1 SGHTA, CDR2 FQGTGA. The germline V and J ends were trimmed by 3 bases and 0 bases, with 12 bases remaining between them. The CDR3 has 16 residues.

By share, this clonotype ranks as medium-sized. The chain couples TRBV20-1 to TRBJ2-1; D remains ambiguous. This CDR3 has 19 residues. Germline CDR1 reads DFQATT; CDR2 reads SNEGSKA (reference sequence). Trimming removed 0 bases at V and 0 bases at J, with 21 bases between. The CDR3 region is CSARDWMASGESSYNEQFF. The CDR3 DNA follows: TGCAGTGCTAGAGATTGGATGGCGTCGGGCGAGAGCTCCTACAATGAGCAGTTCTTC.